Presented here are 21 T cell receptor beta chains from one specimen sequenced in a study of cytomegalovirus exposure and HLA in healthy donors. Use of 60 Vbeta and 13 Jbeta primers characterized the PCR. TCRdb's copy holds only in-frame clones and misses some; the assay was immunoSEQ multiplex PCR. The sample consists of around 160,000 clones, around 80% of them appearing once. The sample consisted of PBMCs. The source of these receptors is a male donor in good health and CMV-seropositive.

This chain connects TRBV2 to TRBJ2-2; D is possibly TRBD1 (6 bases). Trimming pared 7 bases from V and 5 bases from J, leaving 11 bases between. The CDR3 is 13 residues long. The germline gives CDR1 SNHLY, CDR2 FYNNEI. The chain's CDR3 is CASTGDITGELFF. The CDR3 nucleotides are TGTGCCAGCACAGGGGATATTACCGGGGAGCTGTTTTTT.

The chain joins TRBV6-6 to TRBJ1-2; D call uncertain. This CDR3 has 11 residues. The germline CDR1 and CDR2 sequences are MNHNY and SVGAGI (reference sequence). V dropped 10 bases and J dropped 4 bases, with 10 bases sitting between them. In nucleotides, the CDR3 is TGTGCCACCGGGTCGCTCTATGGCTACACCTTC. This encodes CATGSLYGYTF.

This chain joins TRBV9 and TRBJ2-1, with TRBD2 identical over 9 bases. Germline values: CDR1 SGDLS, CDR2 YYNGEE. The trim removed 3 bases at V and 2 bases at J, leaving 3 bases unmatched. This CDR3 spans 15 amino acids. The CDR3 reads CASSEAGGPYNEQFF. CDR3 DNA: TGTGCCAGCAGCGAGGCGGGGGGGCCCTACAATGAGCAGTTCTTC.

V and J are TRBV6-6 and TRBJ1-1, with D uncertain. CDR1 is MNHNY and CDR2 is SVGAGI in the germline V gene (reference sequence). CDR3 length: 13 residues. Trimming cost V 9 bases and J 0 bases, with 11 bases left between them. In DNA form, the CDR3 reads TGTGCCAGTAGCAAGCCGATGAACACTGAAGCTTTCTTT. Translated, it gives CASSKPMNTEAFF.

J is TRBJ1-4 and V is TRBV27; 7 bases line up with TRBD1. The CDR3 has 14 amino acids. Germline V gene sequence: CDR1 MNHEY, CDR2 SMNVEV (reference sequence). J lost 8 bases, V lost 3 bases, and 6 bases had no gene match. The CDR3 nucleotides are TGTGCCAGCAGTTTGGCAGGGGGGTACGAAAAACTGTTTTTT. Translating gives CASSLAGGYEKLFF.

The J gene is TRBJ2-7, the V gene TRBV18, with TRBD2 matching 11 bases. The CDR3 is 18 residues long. Per the germline V gene, CDR1 is KGHSH and CDR2 is LQKENI. J lost 3 bases, V lost 2 bases, and 12 bases had no gene match. The CDR3 DNA reads TGTGCCAGCTCACCATTCCGGCTAGCGGGAGGTTCCTTCTACGAGCAGTACTTC. This encodes CASSPFRLAGGSFYEQYF.

The DNA of the CDR3 is TGCGCCAGCAGACCTACCGGGACAAGCCTAACCTACGAGCAGTACTTC. As protein: CASRPTGTSLTYEQYF. The chain carries TRBV5-1 and TRBJ2-7; D is possibly TRBD1 (6 bases). The V gene lost 5 bases and the J gene lost 2 bases, with 20 bases spanning the gap. The CDR3 has 16 amino acids. Germline CDR1 SGHRS, CDR2 YFSETQ.

About this clone itself: At one of its ends the junction is not consistent with the germline gene, which may arise from a read error. V gene TRBV5-1 combines with J gene TRBJ2-6, with D maybe TRBD1 (5 bases). This CDR3 spans 15 amino acids. CDR1 is SGHRS, CDR2 YFSETQ, per germline. The CDR3 region is CASSFVESGANGLTF. Here the CDR3 DNA reads TGCGCCAGCAGCTTTGTAGAATCTGGGGCCAACGGCCTGACTTTC.

DNA of the CDR3: TGCGCCAGCAGTAATCGCGTCGCACCTAGCTCCTACAATGAGCAGTTCTTC. It encodes CASSNRVAPSSYNEQFF. V gene TRBV4-3 combines with J gene TRBJ2-1, with D unresolved. From germline, CDR1 is LGHNA and CDR2 YSLEER. Trimming cost V 6 bases and J 0 bases, with 18 bases left between them. This CDR3 contains 17 residues.

V is TRBV27 and J is TRBJ2-5; D remains ambiguous. V gave up 4 bases and J gave up 3 bases, with 6 bases separating them. The length of the CDR3 is 12 residues. CDR1 is MNHEY and CDR2 is SMNVEV in the germline V gene (reference sequence). The CDR3 sequence is CASSSREETQYF. The CDR3, as DNA: TGTGCCAGCAGTTCACGAGAAGAGACCCAGTACTTC.

The J gene is TRBJ2-3, the V gene TRBV2; 9 bases match TRBD2. This CDR3 has 14 residues. CDR1 is SNHLY, CDR2 FYNNEI, per germline. V was clipped by 9 bases and J by 2 bases; unmatched bases: 6. The CDR3 loop reads CARNKRGATDTQYF. CDR3 sequence (DNA): TGTGCCAGGAACAAGCGGGGGGCCACAGATACGCAGTATTTT.

This chain links TRBV30 with TRBJ1-5; 7 bases line up with TRBD1. CDR3 length: 13 amino acids. With V trimmed by 1 base and J by 11 bases, 8 bases remained unmatched. The germline V gene encodes CDR1 GTSNPN and CDR2 SVGIG (reference sequence). In DNA form, the CDR3 reads TGTGCCTGGAGTGCCAGGGACAGTAGGGCCCAGCATTTT. The encoded protein is CAWSARDSRAQHF.

The chain uses TRBV28 and TRBJ1-2; a possible D gene is TRBD1 (5 bases). V lost 5 bases and J 5 bases, leaving 9 bases between the germline ends. There are 12 residues in the CDR3. The germline V gene encodes CDR1 MDHEN and CDR2 SYDVKM. DNA of the CDR3: TGTGCCAGCAGTCCGGACACTTATGGCTACACCTTC. This sequence encodes CASSPDTYGYTF.

This clone showed up just a few times. The chain carries TRBV18 and TRBJ1-6; D unresolved. Trimming shortened V by 1 base and J by 5 bases, and 12 bases separated the two germline ends. The CDR3 runs to 16 residues. Germline CDR1 KGHSH, CDR2 LQKENI. The CDR3 DNA follows: TGTGCCAGCTCACCACAAAGAGTCGTAAATAATTCACCCCTCCACTTT. Translated: CASSPQRVVNNSPLHF. Using reference TRBV18 and TRBJ1-6 for the parts outside the CDR3, the full variable domain is NAGVMQNPRHLVRRRGQEARLRCSPMKGHSHVYWYRQLPEEGLKFMVYLQKENIIDESGMPKERFSAEFPKEGPSILRIQQVVRGDSAAYFCASSPQRVVNNSPLHFGNGTRLTVT.

The chain uses TRBV5-1 and TRBJ2-3; 7 nucleotides line up with TRBD2. The germline CDR1 and CDR2 sequences are SGHRS and YFSETQ. The CDR3 totals 15 residues. The V segment lost 0 bases and the J segment 1 base; nucleotides outside the gene matches: 2. The CDR3 protein is CASSLGAGGTDTQYF. CDR3 nucleotide sequence: TGCGCCAGCAGCTTGGGGGCGGGAGGCACAGATACGCAGTATTTT.

The CDR3 reads CASSQEARGTNYGYTF. The CDR3 nucleotides are TGCGCCAGCAGCCAAGAGGCCAGGGGGACTAACTATGGCTACACCTTC. V gene TRBV4-3 combines with J gene TRBJ1-2; TRBD1 agrees at 7 bases. Trimming took 0 bases from V and 0 from J; bases not matched to a gene: 4. Germline lookup yields CDR1 LGHNA and CDR2 YSLEER. The CDR3 is made up of 16 amino acids.

The J gene is TRBJ2-1, the V gene TRBV10-3; weak D call: TRBD1 (8 bases). This CDR3 region has 14 residues. Germline CDR1 reads ENHRY; CDR2 reads SYGVKD. V gave up 7 bases and J gave up 1 base, with 11 bases separating them. The CDR3 DNA reads TGTGCCATCAACAGGGGGGGGTCCTACAATGAGCAGTTCTTC. This codes for CAINRGGSYNEQFF.

This clone has a single count. The rearrangement uses TRBV5-1 and TRBJ2-5, with D possibly matching TRBD2 (6 bases). Trimming removed 5 bases at V and 1 base at J, with 21 bases between. The CDR3 is 17 amino acids. Per germline, CDR1 SGHRS and CDR2 YFSETQ. CDR3 sequence (DNA): TGCGCCAGCAGTCCGGGGGTGGGAGGACTGGGCCAAGAGACCCAGTACTTC. Translated, it gives CASSPGVGGLGQETQYF. The full variable domain, in which reference TRBV5-1 and TRBJ2-5 provide the parts outside the CDR3, is KAGVTQTPRYLIKTRGQQVTLSCSPISGHRSVSWYQQTPGQGLQFLFEYFSETQRNKGNFPGRFSGRQFSNSRSEMNVSTLELGDSALYLCASSPGVGGLGQETQYFGPGTRLLVL.

The J gene is TRBJ1-1, the V gene TRBV7-8; D unclear. The CDR3 covers 13 residues. Germline lookup yields CDR1 SGHVS and CDR2 FQNEAQ. Trimming removed 4 bases at V and 1 base at J, with 7 bases between. CDR3 protein: CASSSGRNTEAFF. The CDR3 nucleotides are TGTGCCAGCAGCTCTGGGAGGAACACTGAAGCTTTCTTT.

This clone was seen a few times. The chain links TRBV13 to TRBJ1-1; D is unclear. The V gene lost 2 bases and the J gene lost 7 bases, with 11 bases spanning the gap. In germline, CDR1 is PRHDT, CDR2 FYEKMQ (reference sequence). CDR3 length: 13 residues. The CDR3 nucleotides read TGTGCCAGCAGCTTAAAAAGCGGGTTTGAAGCTTTCTTT. Encoded protein: CASSLKSGFEAFF.

The gene calls are TRBV27 and TRBJ2-3; the match to TRBD2 covers 8 bases. The CDR3 is 13 amino acids. The J segment lost 4 bases and the V segment lost 5 bases, leaving 2 bases of the junction unmatched. CDR1 is MNHEY and CDR2 is SMNVEV in the germline V gene (reference sequence). CDR3 DNA: TGTGCCAGCAGTAGCGGGAGTGCAGATACGCAGTATTTT. Translated, it gives CASSSGSADTQYF.